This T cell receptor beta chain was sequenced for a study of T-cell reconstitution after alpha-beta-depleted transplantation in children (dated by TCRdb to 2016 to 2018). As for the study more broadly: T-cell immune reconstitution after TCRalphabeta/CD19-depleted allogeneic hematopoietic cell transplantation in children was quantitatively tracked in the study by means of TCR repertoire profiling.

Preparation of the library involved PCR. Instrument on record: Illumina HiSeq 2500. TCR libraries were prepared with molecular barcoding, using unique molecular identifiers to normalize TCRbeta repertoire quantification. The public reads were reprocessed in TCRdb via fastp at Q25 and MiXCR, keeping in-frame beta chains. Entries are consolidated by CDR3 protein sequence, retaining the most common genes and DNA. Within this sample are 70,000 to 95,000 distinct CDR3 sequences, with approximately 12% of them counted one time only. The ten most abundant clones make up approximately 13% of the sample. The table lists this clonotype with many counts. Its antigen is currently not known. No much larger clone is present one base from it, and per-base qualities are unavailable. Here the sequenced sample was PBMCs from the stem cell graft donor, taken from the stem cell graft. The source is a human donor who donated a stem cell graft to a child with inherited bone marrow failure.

This receptor has the CDR3 CASNNRGLLYGYTF. The bases read TGTGCCAGCAACAACAGGGGTCTCCTCTATGGCTACACCTTC. The V gene is TRBV12-3 or TRBV12-4 and the J gene is TRBJ1-2; 7 bases in the middle match TRBD1. After removal of 7 bases from V and 4 bases from J, the junction retains 9 bases not matched to a gene. The CDR3 covers 14 residues, taking in both the cysteine and the phenylalanine. Only CDR3 DNA is held: 42 bases, read in frame from base 1.